This TCR beta chain was documented in a study of blood T cells in healthy people across ages. With a J-beta primer mix and a sample-barcoded 5' primer, a second PCR ran about 6 to 11 cycles. TCRdb analysed the 5' RACE reads with MiXCR anew, one entry per CDR3 protein. This sample yields 650,000 to 1,000,000 distinct CDR3 sequences, of which roughly 34% are seen a single time; roughly 13% belongs to the top ten. The sequence was collected from a young man in good health. Sequencing used blood.

The CDR3 region has the DNA TGTGCCAGCAGCTCAACCCGGGACGGGACATCTAACTATGGCTACACCTTC. Translating it yields CASSSTRDGTSNYGYTF. This rearrangement joins TRBV11-1 to TRBJ1-2, with D tentatively TRBD1 (6 bases). V lost 4 bases and J 0 bases, leaving 18 bases between the germline ends. The CDR3 sequence is 17 residues long. Per germline, CDR1 SGHAT and CDR2 FQDESV (reference sequence). The full variable domain, in which reference TRBV11-1 and TRBJ1-2 provide the parts outside the CDR3, is EAEVAQSPRYKITEKSQAVAFWCDPISGHATLYWYRQILGQGPELLVQFQDESVVDDSQLPKDRFSAERLKGVDSTLKIQPAELGDSAMYLCASSSTRDGTSNYGYTFGSGTRLTVV.